This TCR beta chain was found in a study of cytomegalovirus exposure and HLA in healthy donors (dated by TCRdb to 2016 to 2017). Looking at the study overall: An earlier analysis of several hundred of the donors reported around 280 Gb of sequence data and 100 million to 120 million unique TCR beta sequences obtained from some 200 million T cells. An early release that covered roughly 600 HLA-typed donors contained approximately 300 gigabases of sequencing data and 75 million to 100 million unique TCR sequences. Of the roughly 400 genotyped donors, 65% to 90% were placed in the genetic ancestry cluster associated with self-reported Caucasian donors. The study aimed to test whether signatures of past pathogen exposure could be identified by cataloging public T cell receptors. Using immunosequencing, the study profiled T cell repertoires from some 670 subjects and related those repertoires to cytomegalovirus serostatus. Along with the roughly 670-subject first cohort, a separate validation cohort of 120 different subjects was used. To predict cytomegalovirus infection status, the study combined high-throughput TCR immunosequencing, statistical association of individual TCRs with disease status, and machine learning. To study patterns of TCR occurrence, a later analysis re-analyzed previously published TCR beta repertoires from 666 donors and added high-resolution HLA genotyping. In the later analysis, no new phenotypic data were used to find candidate immune exposures; instead, reliance was placed on TCR beta sequences and their occurrence across donors. To decide whether each TCR beta V gene segment behaved as functional or pseudogenic, an earlier analysis of some 600 of the donors relied on high-throughput TCR beta sequencing. Alongside the repertoire data, information on donor age, sex, ethnicity and CMV serostatus was compiled. Genome-wide SNP genotypes for about 55% of the roughly 670 donors were used in a later genetic analysis, which treated that subset as a discovery cohort. All discovery cohort repertoires had been generated on a single sequencing platform. Class I and class II HLA loci were covered by the typing at four-digit resolution. The number of typed donors differed by locus: about 620-640 for A, B, C, DRB1 and DQB1; roughly 510 for DQA1; about 600 for DPA1; and around 490 for DPB1. Roughly 5 DR-DQ haplotypes were handled as single units for association and clustering because linkage in the cohort was strong. Among some 410 genotyped donors of the cohort, an average of about 240,000 unique TCR beta nucleotide sequences were sequenced per donor, about a sixth of them non-productive. The research as a whole found: A later analysis associated roughly 17,000 TCR beta sequences with specific HLA alleles at a false discovery rate of 0.05. A few of the identified cytomegalovirus-associated TCR beta chains were confirmed in vitro to be specific for cytomegalovirus antigens. V-gene and J-gene trimming of TCR beta chains was associated with a missense DCLRE1C variant in a later genetic analysis, and the association was replicated in an independent cohort. In a later analysis, most CMV-associated TCR beta chains were found to appear HLA-restricted, with HLA associations seemingly driven largely by CMV exposure. Some IMGT-functional V segments, including TRBV6-2 and TRBV6-3, could not be told apart with the 87-base-pair reads, so those segments were excluded. A group of highly shared sequence variants was considered likely to be a technical artifact of the sequencing pipeline. The authors suggested that the approach could potentially be generalized to other disease states and immunological phenotypes. Correlated functional status among segregating V segments might be attributable to linkage disequilibrium, but an unknown experimental factor could not be ruled out. A later analysis found that HLA-associated TCR beta chains were more clonally expanded and had lower generation probabilities than equally common non-associated chains. Several of the top co-occurrence clusters appeared to be linked to parvovirus B19, influenza, CMV and Epstein-Barr virus, according to a later analysis. In an earlier analysis of roughly 560 of the donors, most TCR beta V segments were observed in productive rearrangements about 87% or about 30% of the time, broadly matching IMGT annotations. According to a later analysis, TCR association rates differed among HLA loci, with DRB1 alleles showing the most associated TCRs and HLA-C alleles showing the fewest. In a later genetic analysis, fewer N-insertions in productive TCRs were reported among donors in an Asian-associated ancestry cluster than the roughly 640-donor mean. Only TCR beta chains were sequenced in this cohort, and the absence of alpha or paired-chain data limited detectable features. CMV serostatus was the only immune exposure information available for the cohort. In both the original and validation cohorts, the classifier was reported to diagnose cytomegalovirus status with high specificity and sensitivity. In the study, some 160 TCR beta chains were listed as associated with cytomegalovirus. Sequencing depth was assumed to be roughly uniform across donors in the presence/absence analyses, though that assumption may not hold. Because some donors lacked HLA typing at each locus, the association tests relied only on the typed subset. Assigning TCR associations to individual alleles was difficult when HLA alleles, especially DR and DQ, strongly co-occurred. A further reported finding was that TCR beta sequences accurately predicted the HLA-A and HLA-B alleles for most subjects in the first cohort. Because counts were too low, more than 15 rarely observed V segments, including chromosome 9 orphons, were excluded from the earlier analysis of around 590 of the donors. While some public TCRs were present in many individuals, most TCR sequences turned up only very rarely across donors.

From a lookup of the germline V gene, CDR1 and CDR2 are LGHNT and FRNRAP. From the cysteine up to the phenylalanine, the CDR3 has a length of 14 residues. Only the CDR3 part of the read is kept: 42 bases, read in frame from the first base. V is shortened by 5 bases, J by 4 bases, and the region joining them spans 14 bases. In total, more than 500 healthy bone marrow donors made up the cohort. At the time of sampling, every cohort member was nominally healthy, though immune exposures that went unrecorded were likely present. Of the approximately 670 cohort members, approximately 300 had positive CMV serostatus and around 350 had negative CMV serostatus, and CMV serostatus was not recorded for the donor. A peripheral blood sample was provided by each donor, and peripheral blood mononuclear cells were used for TCR beta sequencing. Genomic DNA was extracted from the blood cell samples with the Qiagen DNeasy Blood Extraction Kit.

Points on this clone: The antigen it recognizes is unknown. Within one base of it there is no much larger clone, and no base qualities were kept.

Preparation of the library involved the immunoSEQ multiplex PCR assay. For the multiplex PCR, a mixture combining 60 forward primers for TCR Vbeta segments and 13 reverse primers for TCR Jbeta segments was used. The CDR3 region of rearranged TCR beta genes was amplified from genomic DNA by a multiplex PCR assay. The Illumina HiSeq System was used to sequence the amplified TCR beta libraries as 87-base-pair reads. The paper's processing steps were these. Across the roughly 670 repertoires, a later analysis counted approximately 83 million unique TCR beta chains, 9 million to 14 million of which were shared by at least two donors. To remove PCR and sequencing errors, raw reads were error-corrected and collapsed into unique sequences using a nearest-neighbor algorithm that merged closely related sequences. V, D and J gene segments were assigned by aligning CDR3 sequences to IMGT reference sequences. For a sequence to be retained, a match of at least six nucleotides to both a V gene segment and a J gene segment was required. A rearrangement counted as productive if the CDR3 had no stop codons and remained in frame with V and J, and every other rearrangement counted as non-productive. Following IMGT convention, CDR3 was defined as the stretch from the second conserved V-encoded cysteine to the conserved J-encoded phenylalanine. The earlier analysis of 587 of the donors excluded sequences that lacked an unambiguous match to a single V gene segment. An earlier analysis of 500 to 700 of the donors classified V segments as functional when productive rearrangements were above 56.7% and as segregating when the standard deviation between donors was above 5%. A statistical classification framework was built to diagnose cytomegalovirus status from the catalog of TCR beta chain sequences. A later analysis assigned V and J genes by comparing TCR nucleotide sequences with IMGT/GENE-DB human TR gene sequences. In a later analysis, CDR3 sequences and most-parsimonious VDJ recombination scenarios were assigned using the TCRdist pipeline. In a later analysis, each TCR beta chain was defined by its CDR3 amino acid sequence together with its V-gene family, and reads lacking a unique V-gene family were excluded. To address suspected cross-contamination and a sequencing artifact, a later analysis removed several hundred highly shared, low-generation-probability nucleotide sequences. In a later analysis, a clonal expansion index for each public chain was calculated from normalized within-repertoire ranks of inferred template counts. In a later analysis, generation probabilities were computed using a VDJ recombination model fitted to out-of-frame rearrangements, and the results were checked against IGoR. In a later analysis, TCR-TCR, TCR-HLA and TCR-CMV co-occurrence was scored with hypergeometric tests, and a repertoire-size bias correction was applied to TCR pairs. In a later analysis, false discovery rates were estimated by permuting HLA or CMV assignments 20 times. In a later analysis, co-occurring TCRs were grouped using DBSCAN, with TCRdist sequence similarity added in when clustering inside HLA-allele-positive subsets. Repertoires with fewer than 30,000 or more than 120,000 public chains were left out of co-occurrence clustering, as were about five repertoires with anomalous nucleotide sharing. Entries here come from immuneACCESS through TCRdb and include only in-frame sequences with V and J called. Some clones fail to appear in such tables; in the studies checked, an unresolved V gene covers under half of the shortfall, and the cause of the remainder is unknown. D and trimming were read from the DNA, whereas the V and J calls and clone size are those reported in that table. This sample gives some 120,000 clones in total; about three quarters of them show up just once. Around 0.92% of the sample rests with the top ten.

This TCR was recovered from a human donor in good health. Specimen: PBMCs. The rearranged segments are TRBV12-5 and TRBJ1-1; D gene: possibly TRBD1, on 6 matching bases. The DNA sequence is TGTGCTAGTGGTCCGAACAGGGTGGTCACTGAAGCTTTCTTT. It encodes CASGPNRVVTEAFF.